Here is one T cell receptor beta chain with its context. Clones were read by immunoSEQ multiplex PCR, and TCRdb kept only the in-frame ones, dropping some. Among fewer than 40,000 clones listed, 80% to 95% were seen once. The data belong to a study of T cell changes during pregnancy in multiple sclerosis. Germline V gives CDR1 SGHDT, CDR2 YYEEEE. The CDR3 length is 14 residues. Trimming removed 0 bases at V and 3 bases at J, with 10 bases between. The sequencing here drew on CD8+ T cells from peripheral blood mononuclear cells, taken after pregnancy. The TCR was taken from a female donor with multiple sclerosis, enrolled in a pregnancy study. This sequence joins TRBV5-6 and TRBJ2-7; D is ambiguous. DNA for the CDR3: TGTGCCAGCAGCTTGGGTGTCAGATTCTACGAGCAGTACTTC. Translating gives CASSLGVRFYEQYF.